This T cell receptor (beta chain) was profiled in a study of radiation and T cells in renal cell carcinoma. Notes on the study in general: From baseline, blood top tumor clonotypes peaked at 2 weeks post-radiation.

Trimming stripped 4 bases from V and 1 base from J, with 7 bases between. Germline V gene data show CDR1 as SQVTM and CDR2 as ANQGSEA. The CDR3 extends over 12 amino acids. Assay: immunoSEQ multiplex PCR; the TCRdb copy retains only in-frame clones and omits some. This table has 110,000 to 150,000 clones, less than 85% appearing once. Documented time point: baseline pretreatment blood. Treatment denoted: 15 Gy SBRT to primary tumor, nephrectomy 4 weeks later. Radiation-treated patients gave blood at baseline, week 2 and week 4. This renal cell carcinoma was of the clear cell type. A remark on this clone: As yet, its antigen is unknown.

The sequence came from a woman in her 50s with renal cell carcinoma. Sequences were derived from blood, sampled from a patient whose treatment included radiotherapy and nephrectomy. The chain links TRBV29-1 to TRBJ2-5; unclear D gene. For the CDR3, the DNA is TGCAGCGTTGGGGCCCTCCAAGAGACCCAGTACTTC. This gives the protein CSVGALQETQYF.